The T cell receptor (beta chain) under discussion was sequenced for a study of CD8 T cells in ankylosing spondylitis (dated by TCRdb to about 2017). Concerning the study at large: To find TCR variants linked to disease, the study profiled T cell receptor beta repertoires in ankylosing spondylitis patients and healthy donors. The whole study cohort included 85 to 120 healthy donors and roughly 24 ankylosing spondylitis patients. Samples of peripheral blood were taken, and for ankylosing spondylitis patients, synovial fluid was collected as well.

This clonotype was found a few times. Its antigen is still unknown. The sample holds no much larger clone one base away, and base qualities are not on file. The paper as a whole reports these results and caveats: The disease-linked clones showed a CD8+ phenotype and occurred at relatively low frequencies in peripheral blood. Some motif variants were previously reported in synovial fluid and blood of reactive arthritis patients, suggesting common disease-initiation mechanisms. The disease-linked clones were reported to be significantly enriched in matched synovial fluid samples from ankylosing spondylitis patients. Blood from ankylosing spondylitis patients appeared to be characterized by a TCR beta motif made up of under ten highly homologous amino acid variants.

Sequencing was carried out with an Illumina HiSeq 2500. Quantitative 5'-RACE with molecular barcodes was used to prepare TCR beta libraries. As for how the authors treated the data: A new computational method based on a probabilistic model of VDJ rearrangement was used to identify disease-linked TCR variants. The public reads were quality trimmed at Q25 with fastp and then assembled into clones with MiXCR by TCRdb, keeping productive beta chains. Entries are consolidated by CDR3 protein sequence, retaining the most common genes and DNA. The V and J calls here are based on TCRdb, not the publication. The sample table holds around 770,000 distinct CDR3 sequences, of which around 17% were seen once. Of the sample, 15% to 20% falls within the top ten clones. Trimming takes 7 bases from V and 0 bases from J, and the germline ends sit 11 bases apart. The CDR3 has 14 amino acids, counting the end cysteine and phenylalanine. Only the CDR3 portion is preserved as DNA: 42 bases, with reading frame beginning at the first base. CDR1 and CDR2 are drawn from the germline V gene: MNHNS, SASEGT.

The sequence is built from TRBV6-1 and TRBJ2-3, with TRBD1 perhaps the D gene, on 6 matching bases. This TCR came from a male donor with ankylosing spondylitis. Sequencing input: blood, either unsorted or a sorted T cell fraction (not recorded which). The DNA sequence is as follows: TGTGCCAGCACCTCGGGACATAGCACAGATACGCAGTATTTT. This encodes CASTSGHSTDTQYF.